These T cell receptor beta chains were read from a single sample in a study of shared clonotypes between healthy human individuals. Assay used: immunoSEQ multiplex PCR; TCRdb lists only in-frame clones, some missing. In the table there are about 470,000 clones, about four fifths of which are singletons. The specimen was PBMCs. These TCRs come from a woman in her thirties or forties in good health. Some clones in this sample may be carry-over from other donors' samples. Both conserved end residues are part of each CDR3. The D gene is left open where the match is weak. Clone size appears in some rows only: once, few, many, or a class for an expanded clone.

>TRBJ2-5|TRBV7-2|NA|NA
TGTGCCAGCAGCTTAGGATCTGCGGCGGGAACCCTGCAGGAGTACTTC
CASSLGSAAGTLQEYF
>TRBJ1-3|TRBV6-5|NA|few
TGTGCCAGCAGTTACTCGACGGGGGCGAGAGGAAACACCATATATTTT
CASSYSTGARGNTIYF
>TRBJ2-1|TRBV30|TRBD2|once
TGTGCCTGGAGTGGCCTAGCGGGAAACAATGAGCAGTTCTTC
CAWSGLAGNNEQFF
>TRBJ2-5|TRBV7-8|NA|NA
TGTGCCAGCAGCTTAGTTCGCGGCGGTGGGGAGACCCAGTACTTC
CASSLVRGGGETQYF
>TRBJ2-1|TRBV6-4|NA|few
TGTGCCAGCAGTGACTCGGGGCGAACTCCGTCCCCTGAGCAGTTCTTC
CASSDSGRTPSPEQFF
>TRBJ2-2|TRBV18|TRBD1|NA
TGTGCCAGCTCACCGGGACAGCTACAGTTTACCGGGGAGCTGTTTTTT
CASSPGQLQFTGELFF
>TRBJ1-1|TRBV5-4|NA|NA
TGTGCCAGCAGCTTTCCAGGGAATTGGGACACTGAAGCTTTCTTT
CASSFPGNWDTEAFF
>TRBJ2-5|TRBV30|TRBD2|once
TGTGCCTGGACCCACGGGGGGGCTCGGTTGGCCCAGTACTTC
CAWTHGGARLAQYF
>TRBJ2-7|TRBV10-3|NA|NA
TGTGCCATCAGGGACTTAGACAGGCCTTGGGAGCAGTACTTC
CAIRDLDRPWEQYF
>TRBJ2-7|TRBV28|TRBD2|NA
TGTGCCAGCAGCCCTACTTTTAGCGGGCGAACCTACGAGCAGTACTTC
CASSPTFSGRTYEQYF
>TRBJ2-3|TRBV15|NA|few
TGTGCCACCAGCAGAGATGGGCTAGCATCAGATACGCAGTATTTT
CATSRDGLASDTQYF
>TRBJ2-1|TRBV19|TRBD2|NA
TGTGCCAGTAGTTCCGGGACTAGCAGCCACAATGAGCAGTTCTTC
CASSSGTSSHNEQFF
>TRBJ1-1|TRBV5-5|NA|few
TGTGCCAGCAGCTTGATGAGGGACACTGAAGCTTTCTTT
CASSLMRDTEAFF
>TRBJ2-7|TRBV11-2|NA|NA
TGTGCCAGCAGCCGACAAATGACACTTACCTACGAGCAGTACTTC
CASSRQMTLTYEQYF
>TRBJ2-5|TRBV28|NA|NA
TGTGCCAGCAGTTCATATACCGACAGGAGTCCGGGGACCCAGTACTTC
CASSSYTDRSPGTQYF
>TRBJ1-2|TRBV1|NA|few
TGCACCAGCAGCCAAGTGGCACCGGGACACCAAACGTACGGCTACACCTTC
CTSSQVAPGHQTYGYTF
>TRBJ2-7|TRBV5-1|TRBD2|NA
TGCGCCAGCAGCTGGGGACTAGCGGAACCCTACGAGCAGTACTTC
CASSWGLAEPYEQYF
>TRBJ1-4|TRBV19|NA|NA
TGTGCCAGTAGTATGAACAGGGCTAATGAAAAACTGTTTTTT
CASSMNRANEKLFF
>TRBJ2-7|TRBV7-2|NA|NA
TGTGCCAGCAGCTATACCTCAGGGCGCGGGGAGCAGTACTTC
CASSYTSGRGEQYF
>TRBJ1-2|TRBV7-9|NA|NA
TGTGCCAGCACCCCGGGTGTTTATGACGGCTACACCTTC
CASTPGVYDGYTF
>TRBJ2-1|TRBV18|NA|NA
TGTGCCAGCTCGCCACAAGACAATGAGCAGTTCTTC
CASSPQDNEQFF
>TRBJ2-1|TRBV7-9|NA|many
TGTGCCAGCAGCCCCGGGCCGTTTGAGGGCAACAATGAGCAGTTCTTC
CASSPGPFEGNNEQFF
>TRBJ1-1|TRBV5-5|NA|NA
TGTGCCAGCAGCTCCGCTTCGCTCGTTGAAGCTTTCTTT
CASSSASLVEAFF
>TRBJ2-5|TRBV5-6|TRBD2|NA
TGTGCCAGCAGCATCCCGGGACTAGCCAATGAAAAAGAGACCCAGTACTTC
CASSIPGLANEKETQYF
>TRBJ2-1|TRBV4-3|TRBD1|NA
TGCGCCAGCAGCCTAGACCCTGGGACAGGGGGCAATGAGCAGTTCTTC
CASSLDPGTGGNEQFF
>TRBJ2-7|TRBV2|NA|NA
TGTGCCAGCAAGGCTAGTCCAGCCTACGAGCAGTACTTC
CASKASPAYEQYF
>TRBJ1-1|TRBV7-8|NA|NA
TGTGCCAGCAGCTTAACAGGGACATACCCCCCTGAAGCTTTCTTT
CASSLTGTYPPEAFF
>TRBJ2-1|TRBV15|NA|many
TGTGCCACCAGCAGGGACCCAACACACAATGAGCAGTTCTTC
CATSRDPTHNEQFF
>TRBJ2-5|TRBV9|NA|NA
TGTGCCAGCAGCGTAGGGTGGAGCGAAGAGACCCAGTACTTC
CASSVGWSEETQYF
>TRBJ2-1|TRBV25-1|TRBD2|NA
TGTGCCAGCAGTGATAGCGGGAGTAGCAATGAGCAGTTCTTC
CASSDSGSSNEQFF
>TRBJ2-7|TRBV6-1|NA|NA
TGTGCCTGCCAACAAAGGGGCAGGGGTTCCTACGAGCAGTACTTC
CACQQRGRGSYEQYF
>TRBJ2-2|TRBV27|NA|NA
TGTGCCAGCAGTTTAAGGCGTCTCGGGGAGCTGTTTTTT
CASSLRRLGELFF
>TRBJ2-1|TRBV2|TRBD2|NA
TGTGCCAGCAGTGAACAATTGCTAGCGGGAGGGGGGGAGCAGTTCTTC
CASSEQLLAGGGEQFF
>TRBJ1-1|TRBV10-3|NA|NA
TGTGCCATCAGCGAGGGACACCAGAGGACTGAAGCTTTCTTT
CAISEGHQRTEAFF
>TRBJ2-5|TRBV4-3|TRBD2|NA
TGCGCCAGCAGCCGCCTAGCGGGGCAAGAGACCCAGTACTTC
CASSRLAGQETQYF
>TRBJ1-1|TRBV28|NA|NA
TGTGCCAGCACCCCAACCAGATGGAACACTGAAGCTTTCTTT
CASTPTRWNTEAFF
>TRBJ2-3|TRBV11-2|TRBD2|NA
TGTGCCAGCAGCCTAGGGACTAGCGGGATTGATACGCAGTATTTT
CASSLGTSGIDTQYF
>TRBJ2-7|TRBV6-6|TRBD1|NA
TGTGCCAGCAGTTACTCGGGACAGGGCTTCGACGAGCAGTGCTTC
CASSYSGQGFDEQCF
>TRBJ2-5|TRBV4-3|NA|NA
TGCGCCAGCAGCCAAGTCATGGGGCGAGGAGAGACCCAGTACTTC
CASSQVMGRGETQYF
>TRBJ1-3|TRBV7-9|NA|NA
TGTGCCAGCAGCCCCCAGGGGACTGGAAACACCATATATTTT
CASSPQGTGNTIYF
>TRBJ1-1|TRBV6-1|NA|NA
TGTGCCAGCAGCCCAACAGGGTCCAGTGAAGCTTTCTTT
CASSPTGSSEAFF
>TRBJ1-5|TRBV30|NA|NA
TGTGCCTGGAGTCTTACTGGAGGGGGGTGGTGGGACAATCAGCCCCAGCATTTT
CAWSLTGGGWWDNQPQHF
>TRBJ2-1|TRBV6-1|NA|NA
TGTGCCATCTCACCGGGGAACCTTGACAATGAGCAGTTCTTC
CAISPGNLDNEQFF
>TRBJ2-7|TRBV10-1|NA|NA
TGCGCCAGCAGCCCCGACCACTACGAGCAGTACTTC
CASSPDHYEQYF
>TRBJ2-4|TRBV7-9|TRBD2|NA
TGTGCCAGCAGCCCCCGCCGAGGACTAGCGCGGAACATTCAGTACTTC
CASSPRRGLARNIQYF
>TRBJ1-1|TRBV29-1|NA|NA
TGCAGCCCGGGGGGGTGGGAAACTGAAGCTTTCTTT
CSPGGWETEAFF
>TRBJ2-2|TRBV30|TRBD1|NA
TGTGCCTGGAGTGAAAGAAGGACAGGGTTTACCGGGGAGCTGTTTTTT
CAWSERRTGFTGELFF
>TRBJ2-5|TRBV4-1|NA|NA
TGCGCCAGCAGCCAAGACCCTTCATGGACCCAGTACTTC
CASSQDPSWTQYF
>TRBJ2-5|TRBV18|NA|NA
TGTGCCAGCTCACCACGTCCAGGGCCAGAGACCCAGTACTTC
CASSPRPGPETQYF
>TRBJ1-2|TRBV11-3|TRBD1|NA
TGTGCCAGCAGTCAAACAGGGGGCCACTGTTATGGCTACACCTTC
CASSQTGGHCYGYTF
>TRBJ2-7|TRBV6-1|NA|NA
TGTGCCAGCACGACATCGGGGCCGATTTACGAGCAGTACTTC
CASTTSGPIYEQYF
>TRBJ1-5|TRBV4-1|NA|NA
TGCGCCAGCAGCCAAGAGGCAGGGCTCGGAAGCAATCAGCCCCAGCATTTT
CASSQEAGLGSNQPQHF
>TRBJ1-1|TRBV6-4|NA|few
TGTGCCAGCGGGCGGGGGAACACTGAAGCTTTCTTT
CASGRGNTEAFF
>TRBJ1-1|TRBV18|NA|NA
TGTGCCAGCTCACCACTGTCGTTGGGACATGACACTGAAGCTTTCTTT
CASSPLSLGHDTEAFF